This T cell receptor (beta chain) was captured in a study of CD8+ T cells in alopecia areata. Treatment indicated: oral pan-JAK inhibitor, 5-10 mg twice daily. Concerning this clone itself: Its antigen is unknown.

TCR sequencing used cDNA made by reverse transcription of extracted RNA. Only in-frame clones appear in the TCRdb table, and some are missing; sequencing was by immunoSEQ multiplex PCR. The sample lists some 100,000 clones; roughly two fifths were seen once. Whole-study findings and limits: The study found TCR sharing across patients less clear than in mice, possibly for HLA reasons.

Trimming pared 4 bases from V and 4 bases from J, leaving 15 bases between. This CDR3 spans 15 amino acids. CDR1 and CDR2 from the germline V gene are SGHTA and FQGTGA. The clonotype comes from a human donor with alopecia areata. The material sequenced was CD8+ T cells sorted from blood, taken at week 24, from a patient treated with tofacitinib. The chain is built from TRBV7-3 and TRBJ2-3; a possible D gene is TRBD2 (6 bases). Here the CDR3 DNA reads TGTGCCAGCAGCTCCTCGGCGGGACTCTCAGATACGCAGTATTTT. As protein: CASSSSAGLSDTQYF. Together with reference TRBV7-3 and TRBJ2-3, the CDR3 gives the full variable domain: GAGVSQTPSNKVTEKGKYVELRCDPISGHTALYWYRQSLGQGPEFLIYFQGTGAADDSGLPNDRFFAVRPEGSVSTLKIQRTERGDSAVYLCASSSSAGLSDTQYFGPGTRLTVL.